This paragraph reports one T cell receptor (beta chain). Trimming took 2 bases from V and 0 from J, leaving 10 bases between them. The CDR3 length is 16 residues. CDR1 is MDHEN, CDR2 SYDVKM, per germline. The sample originates from a study of blood T cell repertoires in COVID-19. Study-level information: PBMCs, B-cell-depleted T cells, or T cells provided the cDNA or gDNA that made up the material.

TCRdb's copy holds only in-frame clones and misses some; the assay was immunoSEQ multiplex PCR. The sample lists 80,000 to 100,000 clones; nearly 90% were seen once. The receptor was derived from a man between 65 and 85 years old with acute or convalescent COVID-19. The V call is TRBV28, the J call TRBJ1-4, with D uncertain. The source material was peripheral blood. The CDR3 bases are TGTGCCAGCAGTTTACCCGGGTCTGCAACTAATGAAAAACTGTTTTTT. Protein product: CASSLPGSATNEKLFF.